This entry features one T cell receptor beta chain sequence. The clone's antigen remains unknown. No quality values exist for individual bases; no much larger clone is one base distant. This specimen belongs to a study of blood T cells in healthy people across ages (dated by TCRdb to the mid-2010s). About the investigation overall: In model experiments, template switching captured about one uniquely barcoded TCR beta cDNA molecule for every two T cells. To avoid experimental bias, donors of different ages were spread randomly across the sequencing lanes. Age-related changes in TCR beta repertoire diversity were measured in the study by deep sequencing normalized with unique cDNA molecular identifiers. Donors were grouped into four age groups: young (average approximately 16 years), middle-aged (less than 40), aged (62) and long-lived (just over 80). The study analyzed two additional independent replicas of 1 million unique cDNA reads from the same blood draw for two donors, one aged 18 to 29 and one aged 80 or older. Paper-wide results and their limitations: The CMV infection status of donors was not known, potentially confounding age-related changes in expanded clonotypes. There was a strong correlation between observed TCR beta diversity and the percentage of naive T cells measured by flow cytometry. Conclusive comparison of naive and antigen-experienced compartments was prevented by the profiling of bulk unsorted PBMCs. Total diversity estimates from one million sequenced T cells were considered lower bounds and underestimates. Compared with the aged group, more naive CD4+ T cells, fewer expanded clones and increased TCR diversity were shown by the long-lived group, suggesting age selection. As age increased, observed TCR beta diversity per million T cells dropped in a roughly linear way, and a significant reduction was already evident by age 40.

The germline V gene (reference sequence) gives CDR1 as LGHDT and CDR2 as YNNKEL. Relative to germline, V is 3 bases shorter and J is 6 bases shorter, with 15 bases between their ends. The CDR3 contains 15 residues, cysteine and phenylalanine counted. Only the CDR3 DNA stays, 45 bases, in frame from base 1. To prepare the library, 5' RACE was applied. The sequencer was an Illumina HiSeq 2500. The second PCR ran for roughly 7 to 11 cycles and used a J-beta primer mix along with a sample-barcoded 5' primer. A unique molecular identifier was introduced onto each TCR beta cDNA molecule by a template-switch 5' adaptor carrying 12 random nucleotides. At least 2.5 million CDR3-containing paired-end reads were obtained from each sample. First-strand cDNA was synthesized from all RNA with the Mint cDNA synthesis kit, primed by a TRBC-specific oligonucleotide. Following uracil-DNA glycosylase treatment, all cDNA underwent a first 18-cycle PCR with the universal primers M1SS and BC2_uni_R. The original methods were these. For normalization, 1 million high-quality reads were randomly selected from each sample, with every read carrying a distinct molecular identifier. Instead of being binned into consensus sequences, reads that shared molecular identifiers were thrown out. MiTCR, with a Q25 quality threshold and the strictest error-elimination algorithm, was used for CDR3 identification, clonotype clustering and error correction. A nonparametric unseen species model with Euler transformation was used to estimate a lower bound on total TCR beta diversity. Clones were called with MiXCR by TCRdb after fastp trimmed the public reads at Q25, and only in-frame beta chains were retained. Entries are consolidated by CDR3 protein sequence, retaining the most common genes and DNA. TCRdb, rather than the study authors, made the V and J calls. Within this sample are some 800,000 distinct CDR3 sequences, with approximately 44% of them counted one time only. Roughly a fifth of the sample belongs to the ten largest clones.

The approximately 40 donors, aged about 6 to 95 years, were systemically healthy Caucasian individuals from Russia. Approximately 9.7 milliliters of peripheral blood were drawn from each donor into EDTA-treated Vacutainer tubes. Ficoll-Paque density-gradient centrifugation was used to isolate PBMCs, with at least 7 million per sample. Total RNA was extracted from PBMCs with Trizol reagent, with at least 5 micrograms obtained per sample. Naive CD45RAhigh/CD27high T cell percentages were measured by flow cytometry on a PBMC aliquot from every donor. The sample consisted of blood. Rearrangement joined TRBV3-1 to TRBJ2-1; a tentative D call is TRBD2 (7 bases match). The receptor comes from a man in his 60s in good health. The CDR3 protein sequence reads: CASSQRGPRGNEQFF. The DNA reads TGTGCCAGCAGCCAGCGGGGGCCAAGGGGCAATGAGCAGTTCTTC.